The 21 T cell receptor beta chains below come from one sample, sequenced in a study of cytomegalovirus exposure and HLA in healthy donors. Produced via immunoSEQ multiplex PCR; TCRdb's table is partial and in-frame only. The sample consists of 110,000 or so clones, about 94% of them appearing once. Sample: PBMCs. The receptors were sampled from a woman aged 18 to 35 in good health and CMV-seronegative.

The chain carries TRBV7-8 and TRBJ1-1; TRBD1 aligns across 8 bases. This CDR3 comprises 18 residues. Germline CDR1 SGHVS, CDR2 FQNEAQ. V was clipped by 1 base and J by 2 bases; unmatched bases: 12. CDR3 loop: CASSLGSPGQGFNTEAFF. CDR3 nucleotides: TGTGCCAGCAGCTTAGGATCTCCAGGACAGGGCTTTAACACTGAAGCTTTCTTT.

CDR3 in amino acids: CASSPNVIGGADKNIQYF. In DNA form, the CDR3 reads TGTGCCAGCAGCCCAAATGTCATAGGGGGCGCCGACAAAAACATTCAGTACTTC. The rearrangement joins TRBV4-2 to TRBJ2-4; 7 bases are a match to TRBD1. The length of the CDR3 is 18 residues. V lost 4 bases to trimming and J lost 3 bases; unmatched junction nucleotides: 15. The germline gives CDR1 LGHNA, CDR2 YNFKEQ.

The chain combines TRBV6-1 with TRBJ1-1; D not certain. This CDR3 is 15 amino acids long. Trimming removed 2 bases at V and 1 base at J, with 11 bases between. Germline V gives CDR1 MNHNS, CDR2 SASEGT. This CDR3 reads CASSELSRTNTEAFF. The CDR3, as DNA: TGTGCCAGCAGTGAACTCTCCAGAACGAACACTGAAGCTTTCTTT.

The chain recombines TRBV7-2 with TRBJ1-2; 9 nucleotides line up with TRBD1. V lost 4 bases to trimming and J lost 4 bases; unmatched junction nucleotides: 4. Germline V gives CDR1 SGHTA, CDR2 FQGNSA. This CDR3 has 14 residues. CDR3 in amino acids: CASSSDRGPYGYTF. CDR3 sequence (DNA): TGTGCCAGCAGCTCGGACAGGGGCCCCTATGGCTACACCTTC. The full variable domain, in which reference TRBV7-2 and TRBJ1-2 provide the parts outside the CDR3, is GAGVSQSPSNKVTEKGKDVELRCDPISGHTALYWYRQSLGQGLEFLIYFQGNSAPDKSGLPSDRFSAERTGGSVSTLTIQRTQQEDSAVYLCASSSDRGPYGYTFGSGTRLTVV.

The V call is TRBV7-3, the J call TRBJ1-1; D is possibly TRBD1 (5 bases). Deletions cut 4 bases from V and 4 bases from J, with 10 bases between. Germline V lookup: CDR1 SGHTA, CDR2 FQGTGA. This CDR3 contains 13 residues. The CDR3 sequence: CASSSGWGTEAFF. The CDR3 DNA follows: TGTGCCAGCAGCTCAGGGTGGGGCACTGAAGCTTTCTTT.

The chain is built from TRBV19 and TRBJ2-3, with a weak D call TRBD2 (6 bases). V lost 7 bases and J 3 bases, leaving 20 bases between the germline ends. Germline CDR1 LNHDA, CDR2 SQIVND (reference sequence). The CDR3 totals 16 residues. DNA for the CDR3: TGTGCCAGTACCCCTATTTTCGGCGGGATAACAGATACGCAGTATTTT. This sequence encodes CASTPIFGGITDTQYF. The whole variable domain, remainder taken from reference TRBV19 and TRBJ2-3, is DGGITQSPKYLFRKEGQNVTLSCEQNLNHDAMYWYRQDPGQGLRLIYYSQIVNDFQKGDIAEGYSVSREKKESFPLTVTSAQKNPTAFYLCASTPIFGGITDTQYFGPGTRLTVL.

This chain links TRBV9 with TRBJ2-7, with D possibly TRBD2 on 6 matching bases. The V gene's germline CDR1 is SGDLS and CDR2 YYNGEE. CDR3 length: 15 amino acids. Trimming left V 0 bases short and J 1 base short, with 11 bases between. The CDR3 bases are TGTGCCAGCAGCGTAGTGGGGGACTGGTCCTACGAGCAGTACTTC. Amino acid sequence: CASSVVGDWSYEQYF.

The CDR3 loop reads CASSFVTGRWAEAFF. As DNA, the CDR3 is TGTGCCAGCAGTTTTGTAACAGGGCGGTGGGCTGAAGCTTTCTTT. The gene calls are TRBV28 and TRBJ1-1; D is perhaps TRBD1 (6 bases). The germline V gene has CDR1 MDHEN and CDR2 SYDVKM. Trimming left V 3 bases short and J 6 bases short, with 17 bases between. This CDR3 is 15 amino acids long.

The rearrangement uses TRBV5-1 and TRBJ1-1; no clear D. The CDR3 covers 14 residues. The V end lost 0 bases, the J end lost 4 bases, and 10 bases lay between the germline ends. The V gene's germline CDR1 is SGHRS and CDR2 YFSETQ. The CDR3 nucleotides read TGCGCCAGCAGCTTGGAGGTGGGCCTCACTGAAGCTTTCTTT. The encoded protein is CASSLEVGLTEAFF.

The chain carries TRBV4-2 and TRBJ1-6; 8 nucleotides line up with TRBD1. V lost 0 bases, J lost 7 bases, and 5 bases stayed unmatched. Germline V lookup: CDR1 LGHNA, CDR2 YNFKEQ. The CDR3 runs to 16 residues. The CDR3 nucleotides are TGTGCCAGCAGCCAAGACGGGACAGGATCAAATTCACCCCTCCACTTT. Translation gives CASSQDGTGSNSPLHF.

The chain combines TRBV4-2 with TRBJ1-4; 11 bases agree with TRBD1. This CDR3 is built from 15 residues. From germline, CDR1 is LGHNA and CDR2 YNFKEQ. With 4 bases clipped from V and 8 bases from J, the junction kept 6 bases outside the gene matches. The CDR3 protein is CASSREGTGGEKLFF. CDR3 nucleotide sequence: TGTGCCAGCAGCCGGGAAGGGACAGGGGGGGAAAAACTGTTTTTT.

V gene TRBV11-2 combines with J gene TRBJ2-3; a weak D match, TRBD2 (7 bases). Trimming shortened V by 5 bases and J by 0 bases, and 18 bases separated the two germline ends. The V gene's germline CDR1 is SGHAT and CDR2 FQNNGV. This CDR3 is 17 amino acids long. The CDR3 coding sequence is TGTGCCAGCAGCCCCAATGGGGGAGGGGGAAGCACAGATACGCAGTATTTT. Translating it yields CASSPNGGGGSTDTQYF. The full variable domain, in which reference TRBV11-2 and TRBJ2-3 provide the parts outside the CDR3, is EAGVAQSPRYKIIEKRQSVAFWCNPISGHATLYWYQQILGQGPKLLIQFQNNGVVDDSQLPKDRFSAERLKGVDSTLKIQPAKLEDSAVYLCASSPNGGGGSTDTQYFGPGTRLTVL.

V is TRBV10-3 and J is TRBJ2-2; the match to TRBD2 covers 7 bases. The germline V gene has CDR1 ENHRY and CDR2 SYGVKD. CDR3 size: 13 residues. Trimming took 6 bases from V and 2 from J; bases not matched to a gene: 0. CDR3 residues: CAIRGLNTGELFF. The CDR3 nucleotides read TGTGCCATCAGGGGACTAAACACCGGGGAGCTGTTTTTT.

CDR3 protein: CASSLSEAGTSPYNEQFF. CDR3 bases: TGTGCCAGCAGCTTATCGGAAGCCGGGACTAGTCCCTACAATGAGCAGTTCTTC. The chain couples TRBV5-6 to TRBJ2-1; 8 positions match TRBD2. The germline gives CDR1 SGHDT, CDR2 YYEEEE. V gave up 2 bases and J gave up 2 bases; unmatched junction bases: 12. This CDR3 comprises 18 residues.

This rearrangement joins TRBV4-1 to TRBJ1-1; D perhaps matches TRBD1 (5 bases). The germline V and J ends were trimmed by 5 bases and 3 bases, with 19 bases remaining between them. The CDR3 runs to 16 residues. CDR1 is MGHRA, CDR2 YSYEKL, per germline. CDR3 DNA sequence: TGCGCCAGCAGCGCCCTGGGGGGACCTGCATACACTGAAGCTTTCTTT. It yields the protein CASSALGGPAYTEAFF.

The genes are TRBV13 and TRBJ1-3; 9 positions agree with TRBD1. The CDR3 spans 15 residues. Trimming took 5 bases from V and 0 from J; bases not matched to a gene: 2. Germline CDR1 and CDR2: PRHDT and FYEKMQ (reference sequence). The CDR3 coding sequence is TGTGCCAGCAGCCCGACAGGGGGCTCTGGAAACACCATATATTTT. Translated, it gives CASSPTGGSGNTIYF.

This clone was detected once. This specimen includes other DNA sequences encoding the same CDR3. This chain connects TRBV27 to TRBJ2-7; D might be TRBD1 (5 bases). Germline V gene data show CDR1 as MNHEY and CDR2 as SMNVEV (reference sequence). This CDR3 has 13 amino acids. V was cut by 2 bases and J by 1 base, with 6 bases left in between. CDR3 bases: TGTGCCAGCAGTTTACAGGGTTCCTACGAGCAGTACTTC. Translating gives CASSLQGSYEQYF.

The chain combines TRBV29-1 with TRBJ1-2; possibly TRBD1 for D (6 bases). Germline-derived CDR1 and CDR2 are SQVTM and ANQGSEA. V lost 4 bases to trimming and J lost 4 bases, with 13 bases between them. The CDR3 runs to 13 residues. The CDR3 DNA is TGCAGCGTTGGGCCAGGGGAACCCTATGGCTACACCTTC. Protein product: CSVGPGEPYGYTF.

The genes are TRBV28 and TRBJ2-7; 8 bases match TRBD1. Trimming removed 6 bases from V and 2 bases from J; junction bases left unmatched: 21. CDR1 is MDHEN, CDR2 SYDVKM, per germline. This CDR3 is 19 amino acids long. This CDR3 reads CASRRISGSRRDRTYEQYF. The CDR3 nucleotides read TGTGCCAGCAGACGAATATCCGGCTCCCGCCGGGACAGGACCTACGAGCAGTACTTC.

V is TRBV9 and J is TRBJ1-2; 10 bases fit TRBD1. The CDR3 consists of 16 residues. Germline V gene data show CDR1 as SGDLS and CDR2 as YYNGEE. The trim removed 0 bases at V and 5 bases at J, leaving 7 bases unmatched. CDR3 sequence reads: CASSVAPTGGWYGYTF. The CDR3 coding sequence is TGTGCCAGCAGCGTAGCCCCGACAGGGGGCTGGTATGGCTACACCTTC.

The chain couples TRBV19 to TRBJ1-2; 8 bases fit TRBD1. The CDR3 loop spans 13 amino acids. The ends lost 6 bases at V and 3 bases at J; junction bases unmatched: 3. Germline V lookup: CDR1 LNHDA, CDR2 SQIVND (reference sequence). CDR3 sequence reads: CASSPTGDYGYTF. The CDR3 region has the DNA TGTGCCAGTAGCCCGACAGGGGACTATGGCTACACCTTC. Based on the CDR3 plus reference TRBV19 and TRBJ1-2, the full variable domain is DGGITQSPKYLFRKEGQNVTLSCEQNLNHDAMYWYRQDPGQGLRLIYYSQIVNDFQKGDIAEGYSVSREKKESFPLTVTSAQKNPTAFYLCASSPTGDYGYTFGSGTRLTVV.